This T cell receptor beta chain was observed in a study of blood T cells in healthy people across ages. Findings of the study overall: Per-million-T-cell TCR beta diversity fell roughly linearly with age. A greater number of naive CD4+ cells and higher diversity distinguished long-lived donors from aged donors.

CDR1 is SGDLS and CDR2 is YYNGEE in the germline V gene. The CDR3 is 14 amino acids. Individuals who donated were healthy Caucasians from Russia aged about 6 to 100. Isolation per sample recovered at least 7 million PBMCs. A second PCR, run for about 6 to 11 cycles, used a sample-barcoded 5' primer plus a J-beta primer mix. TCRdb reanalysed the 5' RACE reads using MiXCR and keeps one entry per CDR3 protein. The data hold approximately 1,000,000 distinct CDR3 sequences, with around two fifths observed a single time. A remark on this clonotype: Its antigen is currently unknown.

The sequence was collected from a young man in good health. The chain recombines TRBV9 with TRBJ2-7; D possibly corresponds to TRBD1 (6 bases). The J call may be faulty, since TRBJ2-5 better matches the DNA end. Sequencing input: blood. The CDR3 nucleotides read TGTGCCAGCGGAGCGACAGGAGGAAAAGAGACCCAGTACTTC. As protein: CASGATGGKETQYF.